This T cell receptor (beta chain) was captured by sequencing in a study of response to subunit inactivated influenza vaccine. TCRdb reprocessed the RT-PCR reads with MiXCR, giving one entry per CDR3 protein. The profile shows some 640,000 distinct CDR3 sequences, roughly 14% of them singletons. Concerning this clonotype: An end of the junction differs from the germline gene, which may be a read error.

This TCR was recovered from a man aged 45-60 years who received an inactivated influenza vaccine. The material was PBMCs from blood, obtained approximately 15 days before vaccination.

The CDR3 coding sequence is TGTGCCAGCAGCTTACAATATTCGGGACTAGCGGTCTTC. Its protein product is CASSLQYSGLAVF. The chain is built from TRBV11-2 and TRBJ2-5; 11 nucleotides agree with TRBD2. Per germline, CDR1 SGHAT and CDR2 FQNNGV. The CDR3 consists of 13 residues.